One and the same sample provided the 15 T cell receptor beta chains below, sequenced in a study of blood T cell repertoires in COVID-19 (dated by TCRdb to 2018 to 2020). To prepare the library, the immunoSEQ multiplex PCR assay was applied. The source is immuneACCESS, and TCRdb retained only in-frame sequences with V and J called. Part of the clones is not carried over; for the studies checked, unresolved V genes explain less than half of this, and the remainder is unexplained. The sample data list under 40,000 clones, and 86% of these were observed just once. The leading ten clones occupy roughly 6% of the sample. The sequencing input was peripheral blood. These receptors were taken from a woman aged 80 or over with active or convalescent COVID-19.

The genes are TRBV18 and TRBJ1-3; tentatively, D is TRBD1 (6 bases). The CDR3 is 15 amino acids. Deletions cut 5 bases from V and 2 bases from J, with 13 bases between. CDR1 KGHSH and CDR2 LQKENI come from the germline V gene. The CDR3 DNA sequence: TGTGCCAGCTCAAGCACCCGGGACACTGGAAACACCATATATTTT. Translating gives CASSSTRDTGNTIYF.

The chain joins TRBV12-5 to TRBJ2-1; 7 bases are a match to TRBD1. Losses at the gene ends were 1 base for V and 4 bases for J; bases not matched to a gene: 7. Germline assignment: CDR1 LGHNT and CDR2 FRNRAP. The CDR3 spans 16 residues. The CDR3 loop reads CASGLGVQGSYNEQFF. The CDR3 DNA sequence: TGTGCTAGTGGTTTGGGAGTACAGGGGTCATACAATGAGCAGTTCTTC.

The gene calls are TRBV3-1 (or the pseudogene TRBV3-2) and TRBJ1-5, with a tentative D call TRBD1 (6 bases). CDR1 and CDR2 from the germline V gene are LGHDT and YNNKEL (reference sequence). Trimming left V 5 bases short and J 5 bases short, with 13 bases between. The CDR3 is 14 residues long. The CDR3 bases are TGTGCCAGCAGCTTTCAACAGGGTCATCAGCCCCAGCATTTT. This gives the protein CASSFQQGHQPQHF.

This chain uses TRBV7-2 with TRBJ1-1, with a tentative D call TRBD1 (6 bases). V shed 2 bases and J shed 4 bases, with 11 bases lying between them. The CDR3 extends over 14 amino acids. The germline V gene has CDR1 SGHTA and CDR2 FQGNSA. The CDR3: CASSLRQGTTEAFF. CDR3 coding DNA: TGTGCCAGCAGCTTAAGGCAGGGGACCACTGAAGCTTTCTTT.

This clone has just a few counts. The chain is built from TRBV11-3 and TRBJ1-3, with D uncertain. This CDR3 has 15 residues. Germline V gene data show CDR1 as SGHNT and CDR2 as YENEEA. V lost 5 bases, J lost 0 bases, and 11 bases lay in between. CDR3 protein: CASSPQVHSGNTIYF. The CDR3 coding sequence is TGTGCCAGCAGCCCCCAGGTCCACTCTGGAAACACCATATATTTT.

The rearrangement joins TRBV10-3 to TRBJ2-5, with 9 bases fitting TRBD2. Germline CDR1 reads ENHRY; CDR2 reads SYGVKD. J lost 3 bases, V lost 5 bases, and 10 bases had no gene match. This CDR3 is 16 amino acids long. The CDR3 DNA is TGTGCCATCAGTCCGGGACTAGCTAGGTTGGAAGAGACCCAGTACTTC. Translation: CAISPGLARLEETQYF.

This clone was observed a few times. The chain recombines TRBV29-1 with TRBJ1-6; 9 bases map to TRBD1. Germline CDR1 is SQVTM and CDR2 is ANQGSEA. The length of the CDR3 is 13 residues. The J segment lost 8 bases and the V segment lost 8 bases, leaving 7 bases of the junction unmatched. The CDR3 bases are TGCAGCACCCGACAGGGGGATGATTCACCCCTCCACTTT. Encoded protein: CSTRQGDDSPLHF.

The V call is TRBV9, the J call TRBJ1-5, with TRBD1 matching 7 bases. Unmatched junction bases numbered 9, after V lost 6 bases and J lost 3 bases. The CDR3 has 15 amino acids. Germline assignment: CDR1 SGDLS and CDR2 YYNGEE. The CDR3 coding sequence is TGTGCCAGCAACCCAGGGGGGATAAACAATCAGCCCCAGCATTTT. Translation gives CASNPGGINNQPQHF.

V is TRBV5-5 and J is TRBJ2-1; 12 nucleotides match TRBD2. Trimming cost V 4 bases and J 4 bases; bases outside gene matches: 3. Germline V gene lookup returns CDR1 SGHKS and CDR2 YYEKEE (reference sequence). The CDR3 consists of 15 residues. CDR3 sequence (DNA): TGTGCCAGCAGCACAGGGACTAGCGGGTACAATGAGCAGTTCTTC. The encoded protein is CASSTGTSGYNEQFF.

The V call is TRBV2, the J call TRBJ2-1; 8 nucleotides align to TRBD2. J gave up 4 bases and V 6 bases, and 14 bases lay outside the gene matches. The CDR3 has 17 amino acids. From germline, CDR1 is SNHLY and CDR2 FYNNEI. Here the CDR3 reads CASSDTKFGGRYNEQFF. CDR3 bases: TGTGCCAGCAGCGACACGAAGTTCGGCGGGAGGTACAATGAGCAGTTCTTC.

The chain employs TRBV21-1 and TRBJ2-2; TRBD1 is the table's D call, not checked against the DNA. TRBV21-1 is deemed a pseudogene. The CDR3 consists of 14 residues. In DNA, the CDR3 is TGTGCCAGCAGCCCGGGGACAGGGGCCGGGGAGCTGTTTTTT. It yields the protein CASSPGTGAGELFF.

V and J are TRBV6-1 and TRBJ2-3; 9 bases map to TRBD2. The CDR3 consists of 19 residues. Per germline, CDR1 MNHNS and CDR2 SASEGT. Trimming at V came to 0 bases and at J to 0 bases, leaving 10 bases not matched to a gene. The CDR3 bases are TGTGCCAGCAGTGAAGCCCGTCGGCGGGAGGGCCGCAGCACAGATACGCAGTATTTT. This codes for CASSEARRREGRSTDTQYF.

The J gene is TRBJ2-3, the V gene TRBV11-3; D possibly corresponds to TRBD1 (5 bases). Deletions cut 5 bases from V and 3 bases from J, with 9 bases between. The CDR3 runs 13 residues. Germline V gene lookup returns CDR1 SGHNT and CDR2 YENEEA. CDR3 in amino acids: CASSPRATDTQYF. The CDR3 coding sequence is TGTGCCAGCAGCCCCAGGGCAACAGATACGCAGTATTTT. Together with reference TRBV11-3 and TRBJ2-3, the CDR3 gives the full variable domain: EAGVVQSPRYKIIEKKQPVAFWCNPISGHNTLYWYLQNLGQGPELLIRYENEEAVDDSQLPKDRFSAERLKGVDSTLKIQPAELGDSAVYLCASSPRATDTQYFGPGTRLTVL.

V usage is TRBV18 and J usage is TRBJ1-4; D ambiguous. The V end was cut by 1 base, the J end by 1 base, with 10 bases between. Germline V gives CDR1 KGHSH, CDR2 LQKENI. This CDR3 is 16 amino acids long. This chain's CDR3 is CASSPRSRGTNEKLFF. The CDR3 DNA is TGTGCCAGCTCACCACGTTCGCGGGGAACTAATGAAAAACTGTTTTTT.

The genes are TRBV14 and TRBJ2-7, with 7 nucleotides matching TRBD1. CDR1 and CDR2 (germline): SGHDN, FVKESK. Germline trimming cut 1 base from V and 2 bases from J; bases unmatched to any gene: 5. CDR3 length: 15 amino acids. For the CDR3, the DNA is TGTGCCAGCAGCCAAGTGACAGGGTCTACCTACGAGCAGTACTTC. It is translated as CASSQVTGSTYEQYF.